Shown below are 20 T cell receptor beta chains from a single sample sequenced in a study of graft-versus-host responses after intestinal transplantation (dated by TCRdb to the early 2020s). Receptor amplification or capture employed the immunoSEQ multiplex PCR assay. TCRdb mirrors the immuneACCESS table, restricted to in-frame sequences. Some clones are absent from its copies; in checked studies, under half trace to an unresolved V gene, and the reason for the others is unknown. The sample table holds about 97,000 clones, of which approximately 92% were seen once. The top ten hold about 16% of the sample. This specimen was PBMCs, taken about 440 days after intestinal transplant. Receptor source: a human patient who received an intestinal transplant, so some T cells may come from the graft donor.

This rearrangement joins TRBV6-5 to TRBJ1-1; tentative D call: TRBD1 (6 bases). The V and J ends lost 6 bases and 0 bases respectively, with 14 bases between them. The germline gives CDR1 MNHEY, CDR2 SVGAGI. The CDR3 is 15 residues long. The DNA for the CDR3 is TGTGCCAGCAGCCAAGGGGGGGGGATGAACACTGAAGCTTTCTTT. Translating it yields CASSQGGGMNTEAFF.

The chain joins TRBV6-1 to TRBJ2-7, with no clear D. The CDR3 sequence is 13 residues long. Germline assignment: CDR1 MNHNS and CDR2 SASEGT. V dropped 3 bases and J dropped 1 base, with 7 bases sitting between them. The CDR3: CASSDRESYEQYF. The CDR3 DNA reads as TGTGCCAGCAGTGACCGAGAATCCTACGAGCAGTACTTC.

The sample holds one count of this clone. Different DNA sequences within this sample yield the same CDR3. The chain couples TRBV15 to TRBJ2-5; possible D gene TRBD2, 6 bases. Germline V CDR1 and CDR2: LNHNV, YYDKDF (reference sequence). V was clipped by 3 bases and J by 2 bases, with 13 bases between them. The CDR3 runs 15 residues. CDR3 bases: TGTGCCACCAGCAGGGGCCCCGGGGGACAAGAGACCCAGTACTTC. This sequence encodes CATSRGPGGQETQYF.

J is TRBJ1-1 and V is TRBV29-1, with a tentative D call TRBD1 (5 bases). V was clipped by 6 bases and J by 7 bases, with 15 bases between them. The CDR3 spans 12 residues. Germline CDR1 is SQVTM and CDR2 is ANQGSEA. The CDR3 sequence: CSVARGDHEAFF. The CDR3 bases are TGCAGCGTCGCCCGGGGGGACCATGAAGCTTTCTTT.

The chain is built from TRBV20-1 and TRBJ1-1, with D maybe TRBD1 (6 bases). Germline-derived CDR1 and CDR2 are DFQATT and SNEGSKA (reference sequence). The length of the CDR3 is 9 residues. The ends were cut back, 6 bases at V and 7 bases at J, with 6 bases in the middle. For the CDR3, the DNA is TGCAGTGCGGACAGTGAAGCTTTCTTT. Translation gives CSADSEAFF.

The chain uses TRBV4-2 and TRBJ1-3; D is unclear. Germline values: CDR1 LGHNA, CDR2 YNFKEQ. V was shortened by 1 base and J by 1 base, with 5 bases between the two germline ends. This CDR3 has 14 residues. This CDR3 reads CASSQVESGNTIYF. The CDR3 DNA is TGTGCCAGCAGCCAAGTCGAATCTGGAAACACCATATATTTT.

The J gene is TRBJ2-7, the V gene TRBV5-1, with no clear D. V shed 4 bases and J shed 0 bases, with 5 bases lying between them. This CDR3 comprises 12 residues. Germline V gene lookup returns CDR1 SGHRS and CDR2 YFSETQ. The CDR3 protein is CASSEPSYEQYF. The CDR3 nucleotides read TGCGCCAGCAGCGAACCCTCCTACGAGCAGTACTTC. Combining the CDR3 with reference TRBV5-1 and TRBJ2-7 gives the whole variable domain KAGVTQTPRYLIKTRGQQVTLSCSPISGHRSVSWYQQTPGQGLQFLFEYFSETQRNKGNFPGRFSGRQFSNSRSEMNVSTLELGDSALYLCASSEPSYEQYFGPGTRLTVT.

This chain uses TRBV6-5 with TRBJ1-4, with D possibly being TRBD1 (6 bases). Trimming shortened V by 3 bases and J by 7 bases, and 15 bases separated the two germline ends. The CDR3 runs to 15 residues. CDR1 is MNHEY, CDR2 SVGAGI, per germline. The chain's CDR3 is CASSYRGAGSEKLFF. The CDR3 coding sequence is TGTGCCAGCAGTTATCGGGGGGCGGGGAGTGAAAAACTGTTTTTT.

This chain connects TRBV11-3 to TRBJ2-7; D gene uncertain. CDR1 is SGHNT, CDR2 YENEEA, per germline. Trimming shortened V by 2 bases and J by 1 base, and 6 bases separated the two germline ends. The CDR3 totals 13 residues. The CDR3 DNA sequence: TGTGCCAGCAGCTTACGCGGTTCCTACGAGCAGTACTTC. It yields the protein CASSLRGSYEQYF.

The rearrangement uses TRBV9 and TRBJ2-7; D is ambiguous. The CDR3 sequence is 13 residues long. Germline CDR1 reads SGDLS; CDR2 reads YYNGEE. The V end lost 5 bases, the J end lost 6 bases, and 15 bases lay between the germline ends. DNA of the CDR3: TGTGCCAGCAGTCAGAAATATCAAAGCGAGCAGTACTTC. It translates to CASSQKYQSEQYF.

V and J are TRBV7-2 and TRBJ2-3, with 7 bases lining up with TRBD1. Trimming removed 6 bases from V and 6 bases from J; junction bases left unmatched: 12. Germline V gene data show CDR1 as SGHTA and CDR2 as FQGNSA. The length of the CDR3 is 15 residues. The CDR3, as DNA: TGTGCCAGCAGGGCCGAAGGGGGCTTAGGTGATACGCAGTATTTT. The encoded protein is CASRAEGGLGDTQYF.

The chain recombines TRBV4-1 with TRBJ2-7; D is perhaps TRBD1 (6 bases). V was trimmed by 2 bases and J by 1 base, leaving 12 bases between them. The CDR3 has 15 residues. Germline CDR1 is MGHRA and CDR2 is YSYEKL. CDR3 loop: CASSQRGTGSYEQYF. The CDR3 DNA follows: TGCGCCAGCAGCCAAAGGGGGACGGGGTCCTACGAGCAGTACTTC.

The CDR3 sequence: CASRPGGTEAFF. CDR3 sequence (DNA): TGTGCCAGCAGACCAGGGGGCACTGAAGCTTTCTTT. The J gene is TRBJ1-1, the V gene TRBV7-9; 7 bases agree with TRBD1. V was clipped by 6 bases and J by 4 bases; unmatched bases: 2. CDR1 SEHNR and CDR2 FQNEAQ come from the germline V gene (reference sequence). The CDR3 extends over 12 amino acids.

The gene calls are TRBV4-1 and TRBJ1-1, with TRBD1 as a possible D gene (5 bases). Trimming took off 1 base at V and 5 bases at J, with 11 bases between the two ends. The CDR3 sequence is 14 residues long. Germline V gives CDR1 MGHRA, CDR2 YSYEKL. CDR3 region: CASSQATGGTEAFF. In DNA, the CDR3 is TGCGCCAGCAGCCAAGCCACAGGCGGTACTGAAGCTTTCTTT.

The CDR3 protein is CASSFWDPSYEQYF. The CDR3 DNA follows: TGTGCCAGCAGTTTTTGGGACCCCTCCTACGAGCAGTACTTC. The rearrangement uses TRBV6-6 and TRBJ2-7, with D perhaps assigned TRBD1 or TRBD2 (5 bases each). This CDR3 region has 14 residues. Trimming stripped 4 bases from V and 0 bases from J, with 10 bases between. Germline lookup yields CDR1 MNHNY and CDR2 SVGAGI (reference sequence).

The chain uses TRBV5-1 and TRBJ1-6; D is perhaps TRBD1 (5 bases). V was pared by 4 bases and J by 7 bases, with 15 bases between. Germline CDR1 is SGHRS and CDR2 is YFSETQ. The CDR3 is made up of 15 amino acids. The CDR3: CASSAGQLPNSPLHF. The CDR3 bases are TGCGCCAGCAGCGCGGGGCAACTTCCGAATTCACCCCTCCACTTT.

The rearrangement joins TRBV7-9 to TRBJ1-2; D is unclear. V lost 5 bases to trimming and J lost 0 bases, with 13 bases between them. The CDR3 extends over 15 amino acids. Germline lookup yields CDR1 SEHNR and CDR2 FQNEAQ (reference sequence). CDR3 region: CASSLPNPTNYGYTF. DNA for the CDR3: TGTGCCAGCAGCCTACCTAACCCGACTAACTATGGCTACACCTTC.

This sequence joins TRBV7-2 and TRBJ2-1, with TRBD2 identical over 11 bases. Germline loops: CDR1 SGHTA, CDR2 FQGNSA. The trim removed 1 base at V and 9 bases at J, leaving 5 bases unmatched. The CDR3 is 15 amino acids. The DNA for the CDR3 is TGTGCCAGCAGCTTAGAGTATCTAGCGGGGGGTGAGCAGTTCTTC. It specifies CASSLEYLAGGEQFF.

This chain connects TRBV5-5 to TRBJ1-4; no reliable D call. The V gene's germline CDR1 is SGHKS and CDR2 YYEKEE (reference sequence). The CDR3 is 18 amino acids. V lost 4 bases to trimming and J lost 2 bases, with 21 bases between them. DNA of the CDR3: TGTGCCAGCAGCCCCCGGGCCCCGCATAGAGTCACTAATGAAAAACTGTTTTTT. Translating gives CASSPRAPHRVTNEKLFF.

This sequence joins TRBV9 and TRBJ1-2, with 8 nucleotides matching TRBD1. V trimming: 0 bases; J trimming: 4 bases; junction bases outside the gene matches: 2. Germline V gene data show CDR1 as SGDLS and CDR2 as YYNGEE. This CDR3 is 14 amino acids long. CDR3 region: CASSVAGGGYGYTF. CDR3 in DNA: TGTGCCAGCAGCGTAGCAGGGGGCGGCTATGGCTACACCTTC.